Each of the 21 T cell receptor beta chains below was sequenced from the same sample in a study of CD8+ T cells in alopecia areata. The authors extracted RNA and reverse transcribed it into cDNA as the sequencing template. TCRdb's table, derived via immunoSEQ multiplex PCR, lists solely in-frame clones and lacks some. This table holds some 210,000 clones, approximately 61% found once. This material consisted of CD4+ T cells sorted from blood, taken at week 0. The source of these receptors is a human donor with alopecia areata.

This clone has a handful of counts. The chain is built from TRBV5-1 and TRBJ1-1; no firm D call. Trimming left V 4 bases short and J 5 bases short, with 18 bases between. There are 15 residues in the CDR3. CDR1 and CDR2 (germline): SGHRS, YFSETQ. For the CDR3, the DNA is TGCGCCAGCAGCCCAGCCGGGTCGGTTCGGACTGAAGCTTTCTTT. Protein: CASSPAGSVRTEAFF.

The V and J genes are TRBV10-2 and TRBJ2-3; D unclear. Trimming pared 7 bases from V and 4 bases from J, leaving 9 bases between. CDR1 is WSHSY, CDR2 SAAADI, per germline. The CDR3 length is 12 residues. The CDR3 is CASTGVPDTQYF. In DNA form, the CDR3 reads TGCGCCAGCACTGGGGTGCCAGATACGCAGTATTTT.

This clone was seen a few times. The chain is built from TRBV19 and TRBJ2-3; D unresolved. Germline CDR1 reads LNHDA; CDR2 reads SQIVND (reference sequence). The CDR3 extends over 13 amino acids. Trimming cost V 10 bases and J 0 bases, with 11 bases left between them. The CDR3 bases are TGTGCCACCAGGACGTCTAGCACAGATACGCAGTATTTT. Translated: CATRTSSTDTQYF. The whole variable domain, filled in from reference TRBV19 and TRBJ2-3, reads DGGITQSPKYLFRKEGQNVTLSCEQNLNHDAMYWYRQDPGQGLRLIYYSQIVNDFQKGDIAEGYSVSREKKESFPLTVTSAQKNPTAFYLCATRTSSTDTQYFGPGTRLTVL.

The chain has TRBV30 and TRBJ2-2; D is unresolved. The CDR3 contains 13 residues. Germline CDR1 GTSNPN, CDR2 SVGIG (reference sequence). V lost 0 bases to trimming and J lost 7 bases, with 9 bases between them. CDR3 in DNA: TGTGCCTGGAGTGTACTTGGTGGCGGGGAGCTGTTTTTT. It translates to CAWSVLGGGELFF.

The chain uses TRBV30 and TRBJ2-1; no clear D. Deletions cut 4 bases from V and 3 bases from J, with 16 bases between. The CDR3 is 15 amino acids. Germline lookup yields CDR1 GTSNPN and CDR2 SVGIG (reference sequence). CDR3 DNA sequence: TGTGCCTGGACGGACGGTGGTATATTCTACAATGAGCAGTTCTTC. As protein: CAWTDGGIFYNEQFF.

In this sample, this clone turned up a few times. The chain links TRBV10-3 to TRBJ2-7, with D perhaps TRBD1 or TRBD2 (6 bases each). V gave up 1 base and J gave up 6 bases, with 10 bases separating them. CDR3 length: 13 amino acids. Germline V gives CDR1 ENHRY, CDR2 SYGVKD. The CDR3 DNA follows: TGTGCCATCAGTGAGTTTGGGGGGCGCGAGCAGTACTTC. Its protein product is CAISEFGGREQYF.

This chain uses TRBV28 with TRBJ2-7, with D possibly being TRBD2 (7 bases). The germline V gene encodes CDR1 MDHEN and CDR2 SYDVKM. Trimming left V 8 bases short and J 0 bases short, with 17 bases between. The CDR3 loop spans 15 amino acids. The DNA for the CDR3 is TGTGCCAGCGGGGGGGCAGGCGATAACTCCTACGAGCAGTACTTC. Encoded protein: CASGGAGDNSYEQYF. The complete variable domain, with remaining parts taken from reference TRBV28 and TRBJ2-7, reads DVKVTQSSRYLVKRTGEKVFLECVQDMDHENMFWYRQDPGLGLRLIYFSYDVKMKEKGDIPEGYSVSREKKERFSLILESASTNQTSMYLCASGGAGDNSYEQYFGPGTRLTVT.

The CDR3 reads CTSSQGTSGSSYEQYF. The CDR3 region has the DNA TGCACCAGCAGCCAAGGAACTAGCGGAAGCTCCTACGAGCAGTACTTC. The chain recombines TRBV1 with TRBJ2-7; the listed D gene, TRBD2, was not tested against the DNA. TRBV1 is marked as a pseudogene. The CDR3 spans 16 residues.

This clone turned up a few times. The chain combines TRBV7-3 with TRBJ2-7; the D gene is possibly TRBD2 (5 bases). This CDR3 has 13 residues. CDR1 is SGHTA and CDR2 is FQGTGA in the germline V gene. V was shortened by 5 bases and J by 6 bases, with 14 bases between the two germline ends. The CDR3 here is CASSPMGSGEQYF. For the CDR3, the DNA is TGTGCCAGCAGCCCGATGGGAAGCGGCGAGCAGTACTTC.

The chain links TRBV9 to TRBJ1-1; TRBD1 is a possible D gene (5 bases). The CDR3 sequence is 13 residues long. Per germline, CDR1 SGDLS and CDR2 YYNGEE. V was clipped by 4 bases and J by 6 bases, with 13 bases between them. In nucleotides, the CDR3 is TGTGCCAGCAGCCCGGTCCCAGGGCCTGAAGCTTTCTTT. It yields the protein CASSPVPGPEAFF.

This clone was observed a few times. The chain joins TRBV5-8 to TRBJ2-4, with TRBD1 identical over 11 bases. Per germline, CDR1 SGHTS and CDR2 YDEGEE. With 7 bases clipped from V and 0 bases from J, the junction kept 9 bases outside the gene matches. This CDR3 comprises 17 residues. CDR3 loop: CASGRDRGIVAKNIQYF. The CDR3 DNA sequence: TGTGCCAGCGGTAGGGACAGGGGGATCGTAGCCAAAAACATTCAGTACTTC.

Concerning this clone: Its ends do not fully match the called genes, so a read error is possible. The J gene is TRBJ2-5, the V gene TRBV7-6; D perhaps matches TRBD1 (6 bases). This CDR3 contains 14 residues. The germline gives CDR1 SGHVS, CDR2 FNYEAQ. Written as DNA, the CDR3 is TGTGCCAGCAGCTTAGTGGCAGGGGTAGAGACCCGGTACTTC. Protein sequence: CASSLVAGVETRYF.

The gene calls are TRBV30 and TRBJ2-7; D perhaps matches TRBD2 (7 bases). CDR1 is GTSNPN, CDR2 SVGIG, per germline (reference sequence). The CDR3 sequence is 15 residues long. The V end was cut by 0 bases, the J end by 2 bases, with 14 bases between. CDR3 sequence (DNA): TGTGCCTGGAGTGTACAGGAGGGGGGGCCCTACGAGCAGTACTTC. Translated, it gives CAWSVQEGGPYEQYF.

This chain joins TRBV30 and TRBJ1-5; no clear D. Trimming pared 5 bases from V and 6 bases from J, leaving 14 bases between. The germline gives CDR1 GTSNPN, CDR2 SVGIG (reference sequence). The CDR3 extends over 13 amino acids. CDR3 sequence: CAWGTIGRQPQHF. The CDR3 nucleotides read TGTGCCTGGGGCACCATAGGCCGTCAGCCCCAGCATTTT.

The gene calls are TRBV19 and TRBJ1-6; weak D call: TRBD1 (5 bases). The CDR3 extends over 15 amino acids. V lost 7 bases to trimming and J lost 5 bases, with 15 bases between them. The germline V gene has CDR1 LNHDA and CDR2 SQIVND (reference sequence). This CDR3 reads CASKVQGYDNSPLHF. DNA of the CDR3: TGTGCCAGTAAAGTCCAGGGCTATGATAATTCACCCCTCCACTTT.

This rearrangement joins TRBV11-2 to TRBJ2-1; no definite D call. Germline V gives CDR1 SGHAT, CDR2 FQNNGV. This CDR3 has 13 residues. V was cut by 2 bases and J by 12 bases, with 14 bases left in between. CDR3 loop: CASSLRSVQWQFF. The CDR3 nucleotides are TGTGCCAGCAGCTTACGGAGTGTGCAGTGGCAGTTCTTC. The whole variable domain, filled in from reference TRBV11-2 and TRBJ2-1, reads EAGVAQSPRYKIIEKRQSVAFWCNPISGHATLYWYQQILGQGPKLLIQFQNNGVVDDSQLPKDRFSAERLKGVDSTLKIQPAKLEDSAVYLCASSLRSVQWQFFGPGTRLTVL.

This clone was picked up one time. In DNA form, the CDR3 reads TGTGCCAGCAGTGGGGCCAGGGCCGGGGAGCTGTTTTTT. Translating it yields CASSGARAGELFF. The chain uses TRBV25-1 and TRBJ2-2; TRBD1 might be the D (5 bases). Germline V gene sequence: CDR1 MGHDK, CDR2 SYGVNS. V was trimmed by 4 bases and J by 6 bases, leaving 9 bases between them. The CDR3 loop spans 13 amino acids.

The DNA for the CDR3 is TGCGCCAGCAGCTTGGTGGGACAGATTCCCACAGATACGCAGTATTTT. Protein product: CASSLVGQIPTDTQYF. This chain links TRBV5-1 with TRBJ2-3, with 7 bases matching TRBD1. The length of the CDR3 is 16 residues. Germline V gives CDR1 SGHRS, CDR2 YFSETQ. With 0 bases clipped from V and 2 bases from J, the junction kept 6 bases outside the gene matches.

This clone was observed a few times. This chain connects TRBV30 to TRBJ1-5; D gene uncertain. Per germline, CDR1 GTSNPN and CDR2 SVGIG (reference sequence). V dropped 1 base and J dropped 3 bases, with 13 bases sitting between them. The CDR3 consists of 15 residues. The CDR3 nucleotides are TGTGCCTGGAGTGCCGGGTTTGGTGACAATCAGCCCCAGCATTTT. Residues: CAWSAGFGDNQPQHF.

The V call is TRBV7-2, the J call TRBJ1-1, with TRBD1 identical over 8 bases. The CDR3 has 14 amino acids. Germline values: CDR1 SGHTA, CDR2 FQGNSA. V shed 1 base, J shed 5 bases, and the junction held 3 bases outside the gene matches. The CDR3 coding sequence is TGTGCCAGCAGCTTAGACTACAGGGGGACTGAAGCTTTCTTT. Residues: CASSLDYRGTEAFF.

This clone has only a few counts. The chain recombines TRBV30 with TRBJ1-1, with TRBD1 matching over 7 bases. J was trimmed by 0 bases and V by 3 bases; bases with no gene match: 4. The V gene's germline CDR1 is GTSNPN and CDR2 SVGIG (reference sequence). The CDR3 is 14 residues long. The CDR3 DNA follows: TGTGCCTGGAGGAGGGGGCGGCTGAACACTGAAGCTTTCTTT. Protein product: CAWRRGRLNTEAFF.